What follows is one T cell receptor (beta chain) and its context. Its antigen is unknown. Those patients with uncontrolled infection, other autoimmune disease, pregnancy or lactation were excluded. This sample holds PBMCs from less than 13 ml fresh peripheral blood. Template material for amplifying TCR beta CDR3 regions consisted of RNA transcripts. During a first-round RT-PCR of the TCR CDR3, the HTBI primer set was used. TCRdb processed the multiplex PCR reads anew with MiXCR; each CDR3 protein has one entry. The table shows 480,000 or so distinct CDR3 sequences, with 13% to 15% occurring only once. The data are from a study of T cells in Graves' hyperthyroidism and ophthalmopathy. Study results and caveats: Most thyroid clonotypes expanded above 0.001 were also detected in blood.

V trimming: 5 bases; J trimming: 9 bases; junction bases outside the gene matches: 10. Germline CDR1 reads MNHNS; CDR2 reads SASEGT. The CDR3 spans 13 residues. The specimen was blood. This sequence joins TRBV6-1 and TRBJ2-7; 7 positions match TRBD1. The sequence was collected from a woman aged 18-30 years with Graves' hyperthyroidism. CDR3 sequence reads: CASSIPRTGGQYV. CDR3 in DNA: TGTGCCAGCAGTATCCCCCGGACAGGCGGGCAGTACGTC.